Listed below are T cell receptor beta chains from one sample, sequenced in a study of beta chain features in type 1 diabetes. TCRdb's copy holds only in-frame clones and misses some; the assay was immunoSEQ multiplex PCR. The sample consists of about 160,000 clones, around 10% of them appearing once. The sequenced sample consisted of central memory CD4+ T cells from blood. The receptors derive from a man aged 30 to 45 with type 1 diabetes. The CDR3 runs from the conserved cysteine through the conserved F or W. A D gene is named only where the DNA matches it firmly. The size entry is marked missing in some rows and otherwise reads once, few, many or a size class.

DNA: TGTGCCAGCAGCCTGGGGCAGGGCAGAGAGGAGACCCAGTACTTC
CDR3: CASSLGQGREETQYF
size: few
V: TRBV5-6
D: .
J: TRBJ2-5

DNA: TGTGCCAGCAGCGAACGGGGGGACGGCTACAATGAGCAGTTCTTC
CDR3: CASSERGDGYNEQFF
size: .
V: TRBV9
D: TRBD2
J: TRBJ2-1

DNA: TGTGCCAGCAGTGCAGGGTGGGGTTCGCATCAGCCCCAGCATTTT
CDR3: CASSAGWGSHQPQHF
size: .
V: TRBV2
D: .
J: TRBJ1-5

DNA: TGTGCCAGCAGCCCCTCGACTAGCCTTCGGGATACGCAGTATTTT
CDR3: CASSPSTSLRDTQYF
size: .
V: TRBV7-7
D: TRBD2
J: TRBJ2-3

DNA: TGCGCCAGCAGCTGGGACATTTCCCGTACGGAACTGTTTTTT
CDR3: CASSWDISRTELFF
size: few
V: TRBV5-1
D: .
J: TRBJ1-4

DNA: TGTGCAAGCGCACGACAGGGTAACACTGAAGCTTTCTTT
CDR3: CASARQGNTEAFF
size: few
V: TRBV9
D: TRBD1
J: TRBJ1-1

DNA: TGTGCCAGCAGCTTAGTAGGAGCGGGTGCTAGCACAGATACGCAGTATTTT
CDR3: CASSLVGAGASTDTQYF
size: .
V: TRBV7-2
D: .
J: TRBJ2-3

DNA: TGTGCCAGCAGCTTAGGAGACAGGACTAATGAAAAACTGTTTTTT
CDR3: CASSLGDRTNEKLFF
size: few
V: TRBV7-2
D: .
J: TRBJ1-4

DNA: TGTGCCAGCAGGGGACAGGGTTCAACCTACGAGCAGTACTTC
CDR3: CASRGQGSTYEQYF
size: .
V: TRBV28
D: TRBD1
J: TRBJ2-7

DNA: TGTGCCAGCTCACCAGACAGTAGCAATCAGCCCCAGCATTTT
CDR3: CASSPDSSNQPQHF
size: .
V: TRBV18
D: .
J: TRBJ1-5

DNA: TGTGCCAGTAAAACCAGCGGGACAGGGGGTTGGAACTATGGCTACACCTTC
CDR3: CASKTSGTGGWNYGYTF
size: few
V: TRBV28
D: TRBD1
J: TRBJ1-2

DNA: TGTGCCAGCAGCCCCCAGAATCGTGCGCAGTATTTT
CDR3: CASSPQNRAQYF
size: few
V: TRBV7-2
D: .
J: TRBJ2-3

DNA: TGCGCCAGCAGCCAAGAATCGCCACAGTCAACGGGGGAGCTGTTTTTT
CDR3: CASSQESPQSTGELFF
size: .
V: TRBV4-3
D: .
J: TRBJ2-2

DNA: TGCAGCGTTGGGAGGGAAATGAACACTGAAGCTTTCTTT
CDR3: CSVGREMNTEAFF
size: .
V: TRBV29-1
D: .
J: TRBJ1-1

DNA: TGTGCAAGTCGCACTGGGCCCGGGGAGCTGTTTTTT
CDR3: CASRTGPGELFF
size: .
V: TRBV12-2
D: .
J: TRBJ2-2

DNA: TGTGCCAGCAGTCAAGAGGATGGGGAGACCCAGTACTTC
CDR3: CASSQEDGETQYF
size: few
V: TRBV11-2
D: .
J: TRBJ2-5

DNA: TGTGCCAGCAGCCCCCGCCCGGGCGGAGGGGGCACAGATACGCAGTATTTT
CDR3: CASSPRPGGGGTDTQYF
size: .
V: TRBV9
D: .
J: TRBJ2-3

DNA: TGCAGCACCCCCGGGACTAGCGGGAGTCAAAAGCAGTTCTTC
CDR3: CSTPGTSGSQKQFF
size: .
V: TRBV29-1
D: TRBD2
J: TRBJ2-1

DNA: TGTGCCAGCAGCGAAGGGGAGACACATGGCTACACCTTC
CDR3: CASSEGETHGYTF
size: few
V: TRBV4-2
D: .
J: TRBJ1-2

DNA: TGTGCCAGCAGGTACAACAGGGATCAGCCCCAGCATTTT
CDR3: CASRYNRDQPQHF
size: few
V: TRBV2
D: .
J: TRBJ1-5

DNA: TGCAGCGTTGAATGGGACTTAGCAGCGGGTGAGCAGTTCTTC
CDR3: CSVEWDLAAGEQFF
size: few
V: TRBV29-1
D: .
J: TRBJ2-1

DNA: TGTGCCAGCAGCTTAGAGACAGCTCAAGCTTTCTTT
CDR3: CASSLETAQAFF
size: few
V: TRBV11-2
D: .
J: TRBJ1-1

DNA: TGTGCCAGCGGGGACTTCTTGACTAATGAAAAACTGTTTTTT
CDR3: CASGDFLTNEKLFF
size: few
V: TRBV28
D: .
J: TRBJ1-4

DNA: TGTGCCAGCAGCTTATACCCCCACAGGGGAAGCTACAATGAGCAGTTCTTC
CDR3: CASSLYPHRGSYNEQFF
size: .
V: TRBV7-2
D: TRBD1
J: TRBJ2-1

DNA: TGTGCCAGCAGCAAGGGGCGGACCGCAGATACGCAGTATTTT
CDR3: CASSKGRTADTQYF
size: few
V: TRBV7-3
D: .
J: TRBJ2-3

DNA: TGTGCCAGCAGCTTGTCCTCGACAGGGGAATCCTACGAGCAGTACTTC
CDR3: CASSLSSTGESYEQYF
size: few
V: TRBV5-4
D: TRBD1
J: TRBJ2-7

DNA: TGTGCCAGCTCACCCATCCAGGGGTCGGGTACTGAAGCTTTCTTT
CDR3: CASSPIQGSGTEAFF
size: .
V: TRBV18
D: .
J: TRBJ1-1

DNA: TGTGCCAGCAGCCGCGGGACTAGCGGGTGGTCCGGGGAGCTGTTTTTT
CDR3: CASSRGTSGWSGELFF
size: .
V: TRBV28
D: TRBD2
J: TRBJ2-2

DNA: TGTGCCAGCAGCCCCTTACAGGCCTCCTGGGGTGAAGCTTTCTTT
CDR3: CASSPLQASWGEAFF
size: few
V: TRBV14
D: .
J: TRBJ1-1

DNA: TGTGCCAGCAGCGAACGGGGGGAGCAGTACTTC
CDR3: CASSERGEQYF
size: .
V: TRBV27
D: .
J: TRBJ2-7

DNA: TGTGCCAGCAGCCGTATGGGTAGCGGTAAACAAGAGACCCAGTACTTC
CDR3: CASSRMGSGKQETQYF
size: .
V: TRBV9
D: .
J: TRBJ2-5

DNA: TGTGCCAGCAGCCGGGAGCTACAAGAGACCCAGTACTTC
CDR3: CASSRELQETQYF
size: few
V: TRBV2
D: .
J: TRBJ2-5

DNA: TGTGCCATCAGTCCCGGGACAGGGAGCACAGATACGCAGTATTTT
CDR3: CAISPGTGSTDTQYF
size: .
V: TRBV10-3
D: TRBD1
J: TRBJ2-3

DNA: TGTGCCACCAGCAGAGAACGGGTCCTGGTAGGGAGTGGCTACACCTTC
CDR3: CATSRERVLVGSGYTF
size: .
V: TRBV15
D: .
J: TRBJ1-2

DNA: TGTGCCAGCTTCTTTTCCGTGAACACTGAAGCTTTCTTT
CDR3: CASFFSVNTEAFF
size: few
V: TRBV7-9
D: .
J: TRBJ1-1

DNA: TGCGCCAGCAGCCAATCACCTAGCGGCTACGAGCAGTACTTC
CDR3: CASSQSPSGYEQYF
size: .
V: TRBV4-3
D: TRBD2
J: TRBJ2-7

DNA: TGTGCCAGCAGCTTAGTCAGGGGGAACACCGGGGAGCTGTTTTTT
CDR3: CASSLVRGNTGELFF
size: .
V: TRBV11-2
D: .
J: TRBJ2-2

DNA: TGTGCCAGCAGTTTAGCCGGCCCGGCCCGGGAGGGCAATGAGCAGTTCTTC
CDR3: CASSLAGPAREGNEQFF
size: .
V: TRBV27
D: TRBD2
J: TRBJ2-1

DNA: TGTGCCAGCAGTGACTGGGGACTAACGGAGCAGTTCTTC
CDR3: CASSDWGLTEQFF
size: .
V: TRBV6-4
D: TRBD2
J: TRBJ2-1

DNA: TGTGCCAGCAGCTTAGAGCAGGGGAATCAGCCCCAGCATTTT
CDR3: CASSLEQGNQPQHF
size: few
V: TRBV7-2
D: .
J: TRBJ1-5

DNA: TGTGCCAGCAGTTTAATTCGAGGGTATGGCTACACCTTC
CDR3: CASSLIRGYGYTF
size: .
V: TRBV28
D: .
J: TRBJ1-2

DNA: TGTGCCAGCAGCCCCGCCGGGGGGGGACACACAGATACGCAGTATTTT
CDR3: CASSPAGGGHTDTQYF
size: few
V: TRBV7-3
D: TRBD2
J: TRBJ2-3

DNA: TGCAGCGTTGGCCCACGGGGAAACAATGAGCAGTTCTTC
CDR3: CSVGPRGNNEQFF
size: few
V: TRBV29-1
D: .
J: TRBJ2-1

DNA: TGTGCCAGCAGTTTTCCTAGCGGGACTTACGAGCAGTACTTC
CDR3: CASSFPSGTYEQYF
size: .
V: TRBV28
D: TRBD2
J: TRBJ2-7

DNA: TGTGCCTGGAGTGGACTAGCGGGCGTCGAGTCTGGGGCCAACGTCCTGACTTTC
CDR3: CAWSGLAGVESGANVLTF
size: few
V: TRBV30
D: TRBD2
J: TRBJ2-6

DNA: TGTGCCAGCAGCCAAGTATCGCGTGGAGAGACCCAGTACTTC
CDR3: CASSQVSRGETQYF
size: .
V: TRBV7-9
D: .
J: TRBJ2-5

DNA: TGTGCCAGCAGTCCAGCGGGAGGAACAGATACGCAGTATTTT
CDR3: CASSPAGGTDTQYF
size: few
V: TRBV2
D: TRBD2
J: TRBJ2-3

DNA: TGTGCCAGCAGCCAACAGGCAACTAATGAAAAACTGTTTTTT
CDR3: CASSQQATNEKLFF
size: .
V: TRBV5-4
D: .
J: TRBJ1-4

DNA: TGCGCCAGCAGCCTGACAGGGGATGGCACTGAAGCTTTCTTT
CDR3: CASSLTGDGTEAFF
size: .
V: TRBV5-1
D: TRBD1
J: TRBJ1-1

DNA: TGTGCCAGCAGGGAAATCGAGGGGTATTTT
CDR3: CASREIEGYF
size: .
V: TRBV6-1
D: .
J: TRBJ2-3

DNA: TGCGCCAGCAGGGGACAGGGGCCAGAGACCCAGTACTTC
CDR3: CASRGQGPETQYF
size: .
V: TRBV5-1
D: TRBD1
J: TRBJ2-5

DNA: TGTGCCACCGGTGGGGCTTCCTACGAGCAGTACTTC
CDR3: CATGGASYEQYF
size: .
V: TRBV2
D: .
J: TRBJ2-7

DNA: TGTGCCAGCAGCCGAGGCGGCGGGCCCTACGAGCAGTACTTC
CDR3: CASSRGGGPYEQYF
size: .
V: TRBV14
D: .
J: TRBJ2-7